The subject of this entry is one T cell receptor beta chain. Additional DNA sequences in this sample encode the identical CDR3. The protocol was immunoSEQ multiplex PCR, while the TCRdb copy is restricted to in-frame clones and leaves out a portion. The sample has more than 65,000 clones; approximately 96% are singletons. These data are taken from a study of technical replicates of blood from four donors. The source material was T cells isolated from PBMCs. The receptor was derived from a human donor in good health.

CDR3 bases: TGCGCCAGCAGCTTGGGACTAGCGGGCTACAATGAGCAGTTCTTC. Translation: CASSLGLAGYNEQFF. V gene TRBV5-1 combines with J gene TRBJ2-1; the match to TRBD2 covers 10 bases. The CDR3 extends over 15 amino acids. From germline, CDR1 is SGHRS and CDR2 YFSETQ. Trimming cost V 0 bases and J 3 bases; bases outside gene matches: 0. The whole variable domain, filled in from reference TRBV5-1 and TRBJ2-1, reads KAGVTQTPRYLIKTRGQQVTLSCSPISGHRSVSWYQQTPGQGLQFLFEYFSETQRNKGNFPGRFSGRQFSNSRSEMNVSTLELGDSALYLCASSLGLAGYNEQFFGPGTRLTVL.